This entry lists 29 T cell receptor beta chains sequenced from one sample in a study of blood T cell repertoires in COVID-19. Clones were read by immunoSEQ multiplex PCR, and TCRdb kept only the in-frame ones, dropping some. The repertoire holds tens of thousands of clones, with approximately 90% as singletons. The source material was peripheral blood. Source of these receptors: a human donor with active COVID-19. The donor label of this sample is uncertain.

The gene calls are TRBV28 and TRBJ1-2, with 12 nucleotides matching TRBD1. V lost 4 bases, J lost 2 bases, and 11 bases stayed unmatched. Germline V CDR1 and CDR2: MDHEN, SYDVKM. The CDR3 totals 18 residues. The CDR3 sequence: CASSSPQGQGAPNYGYTF. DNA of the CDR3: TGTGCCAGCAGTTCCCCTCAGGGACAGGGGGCGCCGAACTATGGCTACACCTTC.

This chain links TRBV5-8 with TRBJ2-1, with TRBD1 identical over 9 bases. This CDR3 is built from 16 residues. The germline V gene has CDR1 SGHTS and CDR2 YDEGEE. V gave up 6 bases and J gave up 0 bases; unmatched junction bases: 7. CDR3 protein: CASIPGTGSSYNEQFF. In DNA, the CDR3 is TGTGCCAGCATCCCCGGGACAGGGAGCTCCTACAATGAGCAGTTCTTC.

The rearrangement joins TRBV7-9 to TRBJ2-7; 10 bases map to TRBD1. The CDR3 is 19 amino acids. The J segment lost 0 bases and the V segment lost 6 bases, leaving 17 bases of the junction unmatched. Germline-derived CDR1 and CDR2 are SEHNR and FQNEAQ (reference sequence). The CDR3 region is CASSYSGTGVLLTSYEQYF. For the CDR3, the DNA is TGTGCCAGCAGTTACTCCGGGACAGGGGTTCTCTTAACCTCCTACGAGCAGTACTTC.

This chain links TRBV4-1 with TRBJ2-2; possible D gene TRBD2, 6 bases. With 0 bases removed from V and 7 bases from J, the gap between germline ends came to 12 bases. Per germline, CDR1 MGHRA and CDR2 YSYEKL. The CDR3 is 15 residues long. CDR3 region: CASSQDWLAHGELFF. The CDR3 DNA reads TGCGCCAGCAGCCAAGATTGGCTAGCGCACGGGGAGCTGTTTTTT.

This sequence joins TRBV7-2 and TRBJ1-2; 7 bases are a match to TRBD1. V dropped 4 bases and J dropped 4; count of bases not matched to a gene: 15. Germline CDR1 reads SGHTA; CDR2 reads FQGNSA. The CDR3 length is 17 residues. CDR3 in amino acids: CASSSGTVKITSYGYTF. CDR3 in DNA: TGTGCCAGCAGCTCAGGGACAGTTAAGATTACCAGCTATGGCTACACCTTC.

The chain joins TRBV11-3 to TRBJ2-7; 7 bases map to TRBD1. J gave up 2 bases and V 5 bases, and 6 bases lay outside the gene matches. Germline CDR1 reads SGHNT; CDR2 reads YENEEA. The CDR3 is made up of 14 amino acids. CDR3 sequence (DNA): TGTGCCAGCAGCCCGTCCGGGACAGCCTACGAGCAGTACTTC. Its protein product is CASSPSGTAYEQYF.

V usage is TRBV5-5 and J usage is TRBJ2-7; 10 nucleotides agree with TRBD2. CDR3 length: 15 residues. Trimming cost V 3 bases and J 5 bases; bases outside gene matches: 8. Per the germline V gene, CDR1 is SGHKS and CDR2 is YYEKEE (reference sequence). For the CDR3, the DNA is TGTGCCAGCAGCTACGGGACTAGCGAATGGGACGAGCAGTACTTC. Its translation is CASSYGTSEWDEQYF.

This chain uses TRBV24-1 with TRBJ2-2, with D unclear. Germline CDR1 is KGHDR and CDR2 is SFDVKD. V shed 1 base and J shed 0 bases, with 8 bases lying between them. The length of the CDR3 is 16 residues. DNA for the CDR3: TGTGCCACCAGTGATTTTAAGAGCCCGAACACCGGGGAGCTGTTTTTT. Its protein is CATSDFKSPNTGELFF.

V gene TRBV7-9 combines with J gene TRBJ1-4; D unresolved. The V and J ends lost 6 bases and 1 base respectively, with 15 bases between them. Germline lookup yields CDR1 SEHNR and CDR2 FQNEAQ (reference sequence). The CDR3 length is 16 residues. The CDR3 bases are TGTGCCAGCAGTCTAGAGGGCTTTGGAACTAATGAAAAACTGTTTTTT. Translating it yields CASSLEGFGTNEKLFF.

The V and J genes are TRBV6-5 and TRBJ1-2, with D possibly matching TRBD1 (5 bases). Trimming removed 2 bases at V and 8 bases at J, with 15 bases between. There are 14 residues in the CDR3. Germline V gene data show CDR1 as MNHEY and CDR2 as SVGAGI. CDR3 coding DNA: TGTGCCAGCAGTTACCAGGGTGGGCATATCGGCTACACCTTC. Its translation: CASSYQGGHIGYTF.

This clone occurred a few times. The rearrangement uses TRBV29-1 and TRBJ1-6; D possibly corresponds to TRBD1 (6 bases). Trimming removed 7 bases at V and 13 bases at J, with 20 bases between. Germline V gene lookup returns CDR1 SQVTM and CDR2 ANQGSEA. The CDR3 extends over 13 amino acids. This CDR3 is CSAREGGVGPLHF. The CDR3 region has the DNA TGCAGCGCTCGTGAGGGGGGGGTGGGGCCCCTCCACTTT.

CDR3 sequence: CASSLETGGFYRGELFF. For the CDR3, the DNA is TGTGCCAGCAGCTTAGAGACGGGGGGCTTCTATCGCGGGGAGCTGTTTTTT. The V and J genes are TRBV7-6 and TRBJ2-2; D perhaps matches TRBD2 (7 bases). The germline gives CDR1 SGHVS, CDR2 FNYEAQ. The CDR3 consists of 17 residues. Trimming stripped 1 base from V and 7 bases from J, with 19 bases between.

This CDR3 is CASSPPPGGASGELFF. CDR3 sequence (DNA): TGTGCCAGCAGCCCGCCGCCCGGGGGGGCTTCAGGGGAGCTGTTTTTT. This sequence joins TRBV9 and TRBJ2-2; 8 bases fit TRBD2. V was pared by 4 bases and J by 8 bases, with 13 bases of the junction left unmatched. This CDR3 contains 16 residues. The V gene's germline CDR1 is SGDLS and CDR2 YYNGEE.

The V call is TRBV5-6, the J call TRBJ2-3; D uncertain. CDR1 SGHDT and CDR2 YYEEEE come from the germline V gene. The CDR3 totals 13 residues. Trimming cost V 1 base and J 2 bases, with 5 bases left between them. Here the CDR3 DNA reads TGTGCCAGCAGCTTGCAGTTCACAGATACGCAGTATTTT. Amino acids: CASSLQFTDTQYF.

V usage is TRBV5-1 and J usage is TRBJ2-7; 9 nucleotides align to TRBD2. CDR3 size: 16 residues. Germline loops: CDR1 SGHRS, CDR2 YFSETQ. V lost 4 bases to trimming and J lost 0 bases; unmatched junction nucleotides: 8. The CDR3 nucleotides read TGCGCCAGCAGCGCTTTGACTAGCGGATACTCCTACGAGCAGTACTTC. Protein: CASSALTSGYSYEQYF.

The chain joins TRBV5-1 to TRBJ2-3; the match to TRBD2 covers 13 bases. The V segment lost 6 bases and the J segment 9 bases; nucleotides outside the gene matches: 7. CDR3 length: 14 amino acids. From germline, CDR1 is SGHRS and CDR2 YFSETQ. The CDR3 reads CASKTSGGSETQYF. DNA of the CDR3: TGCGCCAGCAAGACTAGCGGGGGGTCCGAAACGCAGTATTTT.

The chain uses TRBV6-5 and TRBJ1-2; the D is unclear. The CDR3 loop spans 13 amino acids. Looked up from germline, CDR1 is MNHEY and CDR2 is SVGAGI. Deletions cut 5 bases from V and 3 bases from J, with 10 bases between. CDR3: CASSLSLDYGYTF. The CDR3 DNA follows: TGTGCCAGCAGTCTTTCACTGGACTATGGCTACACCTTC.

The CDR3 DNA follows: TGCGCCAGCAGCTTCGGTGAGCGGAAGCAGTACTTC. It encodes CASSFGERKQYF. The chain couples TRBV5-1 to TRBJ2-7, with D tentatively TRBD2 (5 bases). Germline loops: CDR1 SGHRS, CDR2 YFSETQ. The CDR3 is made up of 12 amino acids. V was pared by 2 bases and J by 8 bases, with 11 bases between.

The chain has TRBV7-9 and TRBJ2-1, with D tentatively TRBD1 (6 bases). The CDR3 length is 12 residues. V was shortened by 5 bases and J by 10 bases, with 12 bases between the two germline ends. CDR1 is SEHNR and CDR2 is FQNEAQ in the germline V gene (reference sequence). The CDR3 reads CASSHGGWEQFF. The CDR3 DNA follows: TGTGCCAGCAGCCATGGGGGCTGGGAGCAGTTCTTC.

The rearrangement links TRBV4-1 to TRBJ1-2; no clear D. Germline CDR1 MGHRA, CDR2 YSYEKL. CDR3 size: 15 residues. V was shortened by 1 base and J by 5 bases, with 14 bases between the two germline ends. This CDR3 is CASSQGPGGLYGYTF. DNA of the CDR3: TGCGCCAGCAGCCAAGGCCCGGGAGGTTTATATGGCTACACCTTC.

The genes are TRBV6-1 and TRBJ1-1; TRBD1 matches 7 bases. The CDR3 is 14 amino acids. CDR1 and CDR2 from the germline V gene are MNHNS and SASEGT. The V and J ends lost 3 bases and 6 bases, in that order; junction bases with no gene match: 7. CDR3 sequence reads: CASSEITGEAEAFF. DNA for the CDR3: TGTGCCAGCAGTGAGATTACAGGGGAGGCTGAAGCTTTCTTT.

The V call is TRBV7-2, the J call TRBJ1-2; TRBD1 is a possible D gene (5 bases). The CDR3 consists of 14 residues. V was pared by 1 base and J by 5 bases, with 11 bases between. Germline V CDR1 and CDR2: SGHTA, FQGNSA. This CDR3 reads CASSLDSGKYGYTF. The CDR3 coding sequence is TGTGCCAGCAGCTTAGATTCAGGGAAATATGGCTACACCTTC.

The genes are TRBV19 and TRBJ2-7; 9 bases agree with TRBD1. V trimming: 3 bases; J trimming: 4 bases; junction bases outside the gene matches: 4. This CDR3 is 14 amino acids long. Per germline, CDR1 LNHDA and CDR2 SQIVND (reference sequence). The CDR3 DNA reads TGTGCCAGTAGTATCGGGACAGGGAGGTACGAGCAGTACTTC. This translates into CASSIGTGRYEQYF. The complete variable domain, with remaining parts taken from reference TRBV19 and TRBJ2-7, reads DGGITQSPKYLFRKEGQNVTLSCEQNLNHDAMYWYRQDPGQGLRLIYYSQIVNDFQKGDIAEGYSVSREKKESFPLTVTSAQKNPTAFYLCASSIGTGRYEQYFGPGTRLTVT.

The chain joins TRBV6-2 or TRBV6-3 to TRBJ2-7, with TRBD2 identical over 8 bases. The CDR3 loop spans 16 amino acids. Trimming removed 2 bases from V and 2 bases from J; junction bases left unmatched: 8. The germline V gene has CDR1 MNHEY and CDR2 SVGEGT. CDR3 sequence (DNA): TGTGCCAGCAGTTACCCCCCGACAGCGGGAGCCTACGAGCAGTACTTC. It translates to CASSYPPTAGAYEQYF.

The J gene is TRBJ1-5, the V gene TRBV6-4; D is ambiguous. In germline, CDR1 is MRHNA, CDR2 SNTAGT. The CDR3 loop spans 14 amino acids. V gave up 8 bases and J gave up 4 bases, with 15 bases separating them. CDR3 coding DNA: TGTGCCAGCCGGAGGTCGGGTGGGAATCAGCCCCAGCATTTT. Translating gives CASRRSGGNQPQHF.

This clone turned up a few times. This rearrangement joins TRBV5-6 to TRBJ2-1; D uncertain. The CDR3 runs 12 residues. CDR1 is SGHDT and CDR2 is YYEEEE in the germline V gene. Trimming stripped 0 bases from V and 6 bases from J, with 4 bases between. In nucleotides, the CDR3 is TGTGCCAGCAGCTTGGCTCCCAATGAGCAGTTCTTC. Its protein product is CASSLAPNEQFF.

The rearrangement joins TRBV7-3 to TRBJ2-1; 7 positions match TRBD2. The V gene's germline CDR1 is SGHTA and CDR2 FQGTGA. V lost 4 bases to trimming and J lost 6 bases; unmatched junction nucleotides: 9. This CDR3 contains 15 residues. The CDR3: CASSSRAGEVNEQFF. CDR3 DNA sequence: TGTGCCAGCAGCTCCCGCGCGGGGGAAGTCAATGAGCAGTTCTTC.

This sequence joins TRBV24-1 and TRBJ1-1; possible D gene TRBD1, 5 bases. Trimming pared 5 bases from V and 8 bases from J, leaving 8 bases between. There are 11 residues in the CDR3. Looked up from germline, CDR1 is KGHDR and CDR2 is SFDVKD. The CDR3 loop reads CATSVGGEAFF. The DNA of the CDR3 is TGTGCCACCAGTGTTGGGGGGGAAGCTTTCTTT.

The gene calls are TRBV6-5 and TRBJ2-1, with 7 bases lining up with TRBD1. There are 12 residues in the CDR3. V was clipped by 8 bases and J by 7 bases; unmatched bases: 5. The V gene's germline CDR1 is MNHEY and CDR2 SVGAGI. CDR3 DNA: TGTGCCAGCGGATACAGGGGTAATGAGCAGTTCTTC. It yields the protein CASGYRGNEQFF.